This T cell receptor (beta chain) was recorded in a study of kidney transplant recipient with SARS-CoV-2 infection. V shed 1 base and J shed 4 bases, with 11 bases lying between them. Looked up from germline, CDR1 is SGHAT and CDR2 is FQNNGV. This CDR3 contains 14 residues. This clonotype was counted many times. TCRdb used MiXCR to reprocess the reads, holding one entry per CDR3 protein. This table holds under 300,000 distinct CDR3 sequences, 25% to 30% found once. The TCR comes from a male patient in his thirties who had COVID-19 and was a kidney transplant recipient. A subset of T cells may come from the graft donor. The sample here was a blood sample, taken at baseline and between days 110 and 120 from a kidney transplant recipient. The chain couples TRBV11-2 to TRBJ2-7, with D possibly being TRBD1 (6 bases). The DNA for the CDR3 is TGTGCCAGCAGCTTAGGGACAGCCGGGTACGAGCAGTACTTC. Amino acid sequence: CASSLGTAGYEQYF.